A single sample is the source of the 19 T cell receptor beta chains below, sequenced in a study of early T cells in non-severe SARS-CoV-2 infection. Via MiXCR, TCRdb re-called the 5' RACE reads, giving one row per CDR3 protein. The sample includes tens of thousands of distinct CDR3 sequences, 15% of them seen just once. Here the sequenced sample was whole blood, taken at baseline. These receptors were collected from an adult who was a healthcare worker with PCR-confirmed SARS-CoV-2 infection or an uninfected control (not recorded which).

This clonotype was observed at least ten times. The V call is TRBV5-1, the J call TRBJ2-3; 8 bases map to TRBD2. This CDR3 has 15 residues. V dropped 3 bases and J dropped 3; count of bases not matched to a gene: 6. Per germline, CDR1 SGHRS and CDR2 YFSETQ. Here the CDR3 reads CASSWVAGSTDTQYF. The CDR3 nucleotides are TGCGCCAGCAGCTGGGTAGCGGGATCGACAGATACGCAGTATTTT.

This clonotype showed up many times. The J gene is TRBJ2-7, the V gene TRBV5-4; 8 positions match TRBD1. Germline V gives CDR1 SGHNT, CDR2 YYREEE (reference sequence). This CDR3 comprises 14 residues. V shed 1 base and J 6 bases; nucleotides not matched to a gene: 6. This chain's CDR3 is CASSLYRGEGEQYF. The CDR3 DNA is TGTGCCAGCAGCTTGTACAGGGGGGAAGGCGAGCAGTACTTC.

This clonotype showed up just a few times. The chain's CDR3 is CASSLQGGQTEAFF. CDR3 coding DNA: TGCGCCAGCAGCTTACAGGGTGGCCAGACTGAAGCTTTCTTT. The V gene is TRBV5-1, the J gene TRBJ1-1; D possibly corresponds to TRBD1 (6 bases). V was clipped by 2 bases and J by 5 bases, with 13 bases between them. CDR1 and CDR2 (germline): SGHRS, YFSETQ. The CDR3 contains 14 residues.

This clonotype was picked up a small number of times. The CDR3 coding sequence is TGTGCCAGCAGTTACTTGCCGGGACAGATGAACACTGAAGCTTTCTTT. It translates to CASSYLPGQMNTEAFF. This chain uses TRBV6-5 with TRBJ1-1; 7 nucleotides agree with TRBD1. The CDR3 is 16 residues long. Per the germline V gene, CDR1 is MNHEY and CDR2 is SVGAGI. After removal of 1 base from V and 0 bases from J, the junction contained 5 bases not matched to a gene.

This clonotype was recorded many times. The chain links TRBV7-2 to TRBJ2-2; D is uncertain. The CDR3 sequence is 12 residues long. The germline V and J ends were trimmed by 5 bases and 1 base, with 2 bases remaining between them. Per germline, CDR1 SGHTA and CDR2 FQGNSA. The CDR3 is CASSRNTGELFF. The CDR3 bases are TGTGCCAGCAGCCGGAACACCGGGGAGCTGTTTTTT. Looking up the rest from reference TRBV7-2 and TRBJ2-2 gives the full variable domain: GAGVSQSPSNKVTEKGKDVELRCDPISGHTALYWYRQSLGQGLEFLIYFQGNSAPDKSGLPSDRFSAERTGGSVSTLTIQRTQQEDSAVYLCASSRNTGELFFGEGSRLTVL.

This clonotype was recorded a few times. The V call is TRBV7-6, the J call TRBJ2-7; 7 bases fit TRBD2. Trimming removed 0 bases from V and 6 bases from J; junction bases left unmatched: 11. This CDR3 contains 16 residues. Per the germline V gene, CDR1 is SGHVS and CDR2 is FNYEAQ. The CDR3 spells CASSLAPGGSLSEQYF. CDR3 DNA: TGTGCCAGCAGCTTAGCACCGGGCGGGAGTTTAAGCGAGCAGTACTTC.

This clonotype has a count of ten or more. CDR3 in amino acids: CASSPPPGSSYNEQFF. For the CDR3, the DNA is TGTGCCAGCAGCCCACCGCCAGGTAGTTCCTACAATGAGCAGTTCTTC. The rearrangement joins TRBV13 to TRBJ2-1; no clear D gene. V lost 5 bases and J lost 1, with 15 bases in between. CDR3 size: 16 residues. Germline loops: CDR1 PRHDT, CDR2 FYEKMQ (reference sequence).

This clonotype was detected only a few times. This chain links TRBV27 with TRBJ1-6; TRBD1 is a possible D gene (5 bases). Germline CDR1 is MNHEY and CDR2 is SMNVEV (reference sequence). With 0 bases removed from V and 0 bases from J, the gap between germline ends came to 12 bases. This CDR3 region has 18 residues. The CDR3 protein is CASSLSGPGRSYNSPLHF. CDR3 in DNA: TGTGCCAGCAGTTTATCGGGGCCGGGACGCTCCTATAATTCACCCCTCCACTTT.

The chain couples TRBV19 to TRBJ2-4; D is unclear. V lost 4 bases and J lost 2, with 12 bases in between. The germline gives CDR1 LNHDA, CDR2 SQIVND (reference sequence). The CDR3 is 15 residues long. The DNA of the CDR3 is TGTGCCAGTAGTAACAGTGGGCGTACCAAAAACATTCAGTACTTC. Encoded protein: CASSNSGRTKNIQYF.

This clonotype appeared many times. Here the CDR3 reads CASSLRASSYEQYF. Here the CDR3 DNA reads TGTGCCAGCAGCCTCAGGGCAAGTTCCTACGAGCAGTACTTC. The chain couples TRBV11-2 to TRBJ2-7; tentatively, D is TRBD1 (5 bases). Trimming removed 5 bases from V and 1 base from J, with 12 bases in between. CDR1 and CDR2 (germline): SGHAT, FQNNGV. There are 14 residues in the CDR3. Variable domain in full (rest from reference TRBV11-2 and TRBJ2-7): EAGVAQSPRYKIIEKRQSVAFWCNPISGHATLYWYQQILGQGPKLLIQFQNNGVVDDSQLPKDRFSAERLKGVDSTLKIQPAKLEDSAVYLCASSLRASSYEQYFGPGTRLTVT.

This clonotype was recorded at least ten times. The chain is built from TRBV6-6 and TRBJ2-1; maybe TRBD2 (6 bases). The V gene lost 0 bases and the J gene lost 1 base, with 10 bases spanning the gap. CDR3 length: 16 amino acids. CDR1 is MNHNY and CDR2 is SVGAGI in the germline V gene (reference sequence). CDR3 sequence reads: CASSYSTGGSYNEQFF. As DNA, the CDR3 is TGTGCCAGCAGTTACTCGACCGGGGGTTCCTACAATGAGCAGTTCTTC.

This clonotype was counted ten times or more. The rearrangement joins TRBV7-9 to TRBJ2-1; D ambiguous. Between the trimmed V and J ends, which lost 5 bases and 5 bases, there was a span of 16 bases. Germline lookup yields CDR1 SEHNR and CDR2 FQNEAQ (reference sequence). The CDR3 runs 15 residues. CDR3 sequence (DNA): TGTGCCAGCAGCCCCGGGCCAACTTCCAACAATGAGCAGTTCTTC. As protein: CASSPGPTSNNEQFF. Complete variable domain (other parts from reference TRBV7-9 and TRBJ2-1): DTGVSQNPRHKITKRGQNVTFRCDPISEHNRLYWYRQTLGQGPEFLTYFQNEAQLEKSRLLSDRFSAERPKGSFSTLEIQRTEQGDSAMYLCASSPGPTSNNEQFFGPGTRLTVL.

This clonotype has ten or more counts. DNA for the CDR3: TGTGCCAGCGGGTCGCGGGGTTTCTCCTCTGGAAACACCATATATTTT. This translates into CASGSRGFSSGNTIYF. The chain recombines TRBV12-3 or TRBV12-4 with TRBJ1-3; no definite D call. The V gene lost 8 bases and the J gene lost 0 bases, with 17 bases spanning the gap. This CDR3 has 16 residues.

The V call is TRBV7-6, the J call TRBJ1-1, with D perhaps TRBD1 (6 bases). V dropped 1 base and J dropped 1 base, with 16 bases sitting between them. CDR3 size: 17 residues. Germline assignment: CDR1 SGHVS and CDR2 FNYEAQ. This CDR3 reads CASSLVGGFSGNTEAFF. The DNA for the CDR3 is TGTGCCAGCAGCTTAGTAGGGGGGTTCAGCGGGAACACTGAAGCTTTCTTT.

This clonotype has just a few counts. This rearrangement joins TRBV18 to TRBJ2-7, with 13 bases fitting TRBD2. Trimming at V came to 6 bases and at J to 6 bases, leaving 5 bases not matched to a gene. This CDR3 has 14 residues. Germline CDR1 is KGHSH and CDR2 is LQKENI. DNA of the CDR3: TGTGCCAGCTCGCGACTAGCGGGGGGCCGCGAGCAGTACTTC. Translation gives CASSRLAGGREQYF.

This clonotype was counted at least ten times. The chain uses TRBV10-3 and TRBJ2-7; perhaps D is TRBD1 or TRBD2 (6 bases each). CDR3 length equals 13 residues. In germline, CDR1 is ENHRY, CDR2 SYGVKD. Trimming took 10 bases from V and 6 from J, leaving 19 bases between them. The CDR3 region has the DNA TGTGCCACCCTCTCCGGGGGCCGCTCCGAGCAGTACTTC. As protein: CATLSGGRSEQYF.

This clonotype was counted only a few times. The J gene is TRBJ2-7, the V gene TRBV12-3 or TRBV12-4, with D perhaps TRBD2 (6 bases). Trimming shortened V by 4 bases and J by 2 bases, and 12 bases separated the two germline ends. This CDR3 comprises 14 residues. CDR3 sequence: CASSWGTGAYEQYF. Written as DNA, the CDR3 is TGTGCCAGCAGTTGGGGTACGGGGGCCTACGAGCAGTACTTC.

The chain uses TRBV12-3 or TRBV12-4 and TRBJ1-5, with no clear D. V lost 5 bases to trimming and J lost 1 base, with 9 bases between them. CDR3 length: 14 residues. CDR3 nucleotides: TGTGCCAGCAGTCTGGCGTTGAGCAATCAGCCCCAGCATTTT. This sequence encodes CASSLALSNQPQHF.

This sequence joins TRBV30 and TRBJ2-1; possibly TRBD1 for D (6 bases). The germline V gene has CDR1 GTSNPN and CDR2 SVGIG (reference sequence). This CDR3 region has 11 residues. The V end was cut by 8 bases, the J end by 4 bases, with 9 bases between. The CDR3 reads CARGQYNEQFF. CDR3 bases: TGTGCCAGAGGACAGTACAATGAGCAGTTCTTC.